The present TCR beta chain was sequenced within a study of long-term antiretroviral therapy in people with HIV. The length of the CDR3 is 14 residues. Trimming cost V 5 bases and J 7 bases, with 19 bases left between them. Germline-derived CDR1 and CDR2 are SGHKS and YYEKEE (reference sequence). This was the immunoSEQ v3.0 assay at survey level. The protocol was immunoSEQ multiplex PCR, while the TCRdb copy is restricted to in-frame clones and leaves out a portion. This sample has 25,000 to 30,000 clones; around 83% occur once, and the top ten carry roughly 6.5%. Sequenced material: unsorted PBMCs, taken 0.4 years after starting antiretroviral therapy. The TCR sequence derives from a young man with HIV. V usage is TRBV5-5 and J usage is TRBJ2-7; D might be TRBD1 or TRBD2, each matching 5 bases. The CDR3 loop is CASSSGTATGEQYF. As DNA, the CDR3 is TGTGCCAGCAGTTCCGGGACCGCCACTGGGGAGCAGTACTTC.